This record covers a single TCR beta chain. These data come from a study of blood T cell repertoires in COVID-19. Repertoires were generated with immunoSEQ multiplex PCR, while TCRdb's copy carries only in-frame clones and drops some. The table includes about 150,000 clones, around 86% detected once. CDR3 length equals 15 residues. Per the germline V gene, CDR1 is MGHDK and CDR2 is SYGVNS. Trimming shortened V by 8 bases and J by 2 bases, and 13 bases separated the two germline ends. The receptor comes from a man between 65 and 79 years old with acute or convalescent COVID-19. This chain joins TRBV25-1 and TRBJ2-6, with D possibly being TRBD1 (6 bases). Sequencing was performed on peripheral blood. CDR3 sequence (DNA): TGTGCCAGCGGGGACGAGGGGGCTGGGGCCAACGTCCTGACTTTC. Encoded protein: CASGDEGAGANVLTF.